The 22 T cell receptor beta chains reported below all come from one sample, sequenced in a study of human T cells and chemical hapten exposure. TCRdb re-derived calls from the RACE reads in MiXCR, one entry per CDR3 protein. The data contain some 250,000 distinct CDR3 sequences, almost 8% of them seen just once; the ten biggest clones take up 0.9% to 1.5%. Time point of the sample: pre-sensitization, week 0. Stated treatment: therapeutic diphenylcyclopropenone sensitization with weekly scalp DPC. Sequenced material: whole blood, taken in connection with sensitization to the hapten diphenylcyclopropenone (DPC). The receptors come from a man between 18 and 35 years old with alopecia areata. Some clones in this sample may be carry-over from other donors' samples.

In its sample, this clonotype was seen a few times. The V gene is TRBV6-1, the J gene TRBJ1-2; TRBD1 might be the D (6 bases). The germline V and J ends were trimmed by 5 bases and 4 bases, with 11 bases remaining between them. The germline V gene encodes CDR1 MNHNS and CDR2 SASEGT. This CDR3 has 13 residues. The CDR3 spells CASSITGTYGYTF. The CDR3 coding sequence is TGTGCCAGCAGTATCACAGGGACCTATGGCTACACCTTC.

Ten or more counts support this clonotype. The chain couples TRBV5-4 to TRBJ1-1, with a weak D call TRBD1 (5 bases). CDR3 length: 14 residues. The germline V gene has CDR1 SGHNT and CDR2 YYREEE (reference sequence). V was trimmed by 0 bases and J by 7 bases, leaving 13 bases between them. CDR3 bases: TGTGCCAGCAGCTTGGCCGGGACCCCTGGTGAAGCTTTCTTT. This gives the protein CASSLAGTPGEAFF.

This clonotype came up a few times. The chain combines TRBV28 with TRBJ2-7, with 8 nucleotides matching TRBD1. From germline, CDR1 is MDHEN and CDR2 SYDVKM. This CDR3 contains 15 residues. V lost 6 bases, J lost 2 bases, and 9 bases stayed unmatched. CDR3 nucleotides: TGTGCCAGCAGGGGGGACAGGTCCTTAACCTACGAGCAGTACTTC. Translating gives CASRGDRSLTYEQYF.

This clonotype was counted between two and nine times. This chain joins TRBV10-3 and TRBJ2-7; 12 bases are a match to TRBD2. CDR3 length: 14 residues. V lost 2 bases to trimming and J lost 7 bases; unmatched junction nucleotides: 3. CDR1 is ENHRY, CDR2 SYGVKD, per germline. The CDR3 region is CAISEGGLAGEQYF. The CDR3 bases are TGTGCCATCAGTGAGGGGGGACTAGCGGGTGAGCAGTACTTC.

Many counts were recorded for this clonotype. The genes are TRBV5-4 and TRBJ2-7; D is uncertain. Trimming shortened V by 3 bases and J by 5 bases, and 12 bases separated the two germline ends. CDR1 is SGHNT and CDR2 is YYREEE in the germline V gene (reference sequence). CDR3 length: 13 amino acids. The CDR3 nucleotides read TGTGCCAGCAGCTACCCCGGTGTGAACGAGCAGTACGTC. Translating gives CASSYPGVNEQYV.

The rearrangement uses TRBV27 and TRBJ2-3, with 7 bases lining up with TRBD1. Per the germline V gene, CDR1 is MNHEY and CDR2 is SMNVEV (reference sequence). V lost 6 bases and J lost 2; bases outside the gene matches: 8. There are 15 residues in the CDR3. CDR3 amino acids: CASRHRDRTTDTQYF. For the CDR3, the DNA is TGTGCCAGCAGGCACCGGGACAGAACCACAGATACGCAGTATTTT.

This clonotype was counted a few times. J is TRBJ2-2 and V is TRBV10-1; 8 nucleotides align to TRBD1. This CDR3 is built from 15 residues. Germline CDR1 WNHNN, CDR2 SYGVQD (reference sequence). V trimming: 5 bases; J trimming: 3 bases; junction bases outside the gene matches: 5. The CDR3 region is CASSLDRADTGELFF. The CDR3 DNA follows: TGCGCCAGCAGTCTGGACAGGGCGGACACCGGGGAGCTGTTTTTT.

This clonotype was observed a handful of times. The gene calls are TRBV6-2 or TRBV6-3 and TRBJ2-5, with 10 bases fitting TRBD2. Per germline, CDR1 MNHEY and CDR2 SVGEGT. The CDR3 contains 14 residues. V trimming: 8 bases; J trimming: 5 bases; junction bases outside the gene matches: 8. The CDR3 reads CASCSGTSVETQYF. The CDR3 region has the DNA TGTGCCAGCTGTTCTGGGACTAGCGTTGAGACCCAGTACTTC.

This clonotype has a handful of counts. The J gene is TRBJ2-5, the V gene TRBV7-2; a weak D match, TRBD1 (6 bases). V was clipped by 4 bases and J by 5 bases, with 11 bases between them. The germline CDR1 and CDR2 sequences are SGHTA and FQGNSA. The CDR3 is 13 amino acids. The CDR3 sequence: CASSSGATETQYF. The CDR3 region has the DNA TGTGCCAGCAGCTCAGGGGCGACGGAGACCCAGTACTTC.

About this clonotype itself: A much bigger clone sits one base away, suggesting this may be a read error. The rearrangement links TRBV28 to TRBJ2-7; 8 bases fit TRBD1. Germline V CDR1 and CDR2: MDHEN, SYDVKM. The trim removed 7 bases at V and 6 bases at J, leaving 11 bases unmatched. This CDR3 contains 14 residues. The CDR3 reads CASTPTGVIREQYF. CDR3 DNA: TGTGCCAGCACCCCGACAGGGGTTATCCGCGAGCAGTACTTC. Full variable domain (rest looked up from reference TRBV28 and TRBJ2-7): DVKVTQSSRYLVKRTGEKVFLECVQDMDHENMFWYRQDPGLGLRLIYFSYDVKMKEKGDIPEGYSVSREKKERFSLILESASTNQTSMYLCASTPTGVIREQYFGPGTRLTVT.

This clonotype was observed at least ten times. The chain joins TRBV4-3 to TRBJ2-7, with 8 bases lining up with TRBD1. From germline, CDR1 is LGHNA and CDR2 YSLEER. V shed 4 bases, J shed 6 bases, and the junction held 5 bases outside the gene matches. The CDR3 covers 13 residues. The CDR3 DNA follows: TGCGCCAGCAGCCCCTGGACAGGGCCCGAGCAGTACTTC. Translated: CASSPWTGPEQYF.

The chain links TRBV2 to TRBJ2-1, with a weak D call TRBD2 (5 bases). V was cut by 4 bases and J by 1 base, with 8 bases left in between. The CDR3 is made up of 14 amino acids. Germline lookup yields CDR1 SNHLY and CDR2 FYNNEI. The CDR3 region is CASSARTSYNEQFF. The DNA of the CDR3 is TGTGCCAGCAGTGCGCGGACTTCCTACAATGAGCAGTTCTTC.

This clonotype turned up a few times. Written as DNA, the CDR3 is TGTGCCAGCAGCTTAGGGGACAGGGGAGAAACCGGGGAGCTGTTTTTT. It encodes CASSLGDRGETGELFF. The gene calls are TRBV7-9 and TRBJ2-2, with 10 positions matching TRBD1. The CDR3 sequence is 16 residues long. The germline V gene encodes CDR1 SEHNR and CDR2 FQNEAQ (reference sequence). The junction had 4 bases not matched to a gene; V was cut back by 1 base and J by 5 bases.

In its sample, this clonotype was seen many times. The J gene is TRBJ2-7, the V gene TRBV6-2 or TRBV6-3; D unresolved. Germline V lookup: CDR1 MNHEY, CDR2 SVGEGT. V was shortened by 2 bases and J by 2 bases, with 13 bases between the two germline ends. CDR3 length: 15 residues. The CDR3 region is CASSYGQLRPYEQYV. DNA for the CDR3: TGTGCCAGCAGTTACGGTCAGCTTCGGCCCTACGAGCAGTACGTC.

This clonotype was picked up a small number of times. The chain's CDR3 is CSVDRAAQETQYF. The CDR3, as DNA: TGCAGCGTTGACCGGGCAGCTCAAGAGACCCAGTACTTC. The rearrangement links TRBV29-1 to TRBJ2-5; D not resolved. The V end was cut by 3 bases, the J end by 2 bases, with 10 bases between. CDR3 length equals 13 residues. Germline V gene data show CDR1 as SQVTM and CDR2 as ANQGSEA. The complete variable domain, with remaining parts taken from reference TRBV29-1 and TRBJ2-5, reads SAVISQKPSRDICQRGTSLTIQCQVDSQVTMMFWYRQQPGQSLTLIATANQGSEATYESGFVIDKFPISRPNLTFSTLTVSNMSPEDSSIYLCSVDRAAQETQYFGPGTRLLVL.

This rearrangement joins TRBV20-1 to TRBJ2-3; tentatively, D is TRBD1 or TRBD2 (5 bases each). CDR1 is DFQATT and CDR2 is SNEGSKA in the germline V gene (reference sequence). This CDR3 is 18 amino acids long. Between the trimmed V and J ends, which lost 6 bases and 1 base, there was a span of 26 bases. DNA of the CDR3: TGCAGTGCAGAGGGGCTGGGCGGAACGGTCCCGCGCACAGATACGCAGTATTTT. This sequence encodes CSAEGLGGTVPRTDTQYF.

This clonotype was detected many times. V usage is TRBV10-3 and J usage is TRBJ2-1, with 7 bases fitting TRBD2. V shed 3 bases and J 9 bases; nucleotides not matched to a gene: 5. This CDR3 has 13 residues. Germline V gene data show CDR1 as ENHRY and CDR2 as SYGVKD. CDR3 coding DNA: TGTGCCATCAGTGATGGTAGGGAGGGTGAGCAGTTCTTC. Its protein is CAISDGREGEQFF.

V gene TRBV18 combines with J gene TRBJ1-1; no definite D call. The CDR3 runs 13 residues. Per germline, CDR1 KGHSH and CDR2 LQKENI. Trimming shortened V by 2 bases and J by 5 bases, and 9 bases separated the two germline ends. The CDR3 reads CASSPDMGTEAFF. The DNA of the CDR3 is TGTGCCAGCTCACCAGATATGGGTACTGAAGCTTTCTTT. Filled out from reference TRBV18 and TRBJ1-1, the complete variable domain reads NAGVMQNPRHLVRRRGQEARLRCSPMKGHSHVYWYRQLPEEGLKFMVYLQKENIIDESGMPKERFSAEFPKEGPSILRIQQVVRGDSAAYFCASSPDMGTEAFFGQGTRLTVV.

This clonotype occurred a few times. The genes are TRBV7-2 and TRBJ1-1; no definite D call. Germline CDR1 is SGHTA and CDR2 is FQGNSA. Trimming pared 1 base from V and 2 bases from J, leaving 8 bases between. This CDR3 is 14 amino acids long. In DNA form, the CDR3 reads TGTGCCAGCAGCTTAGTGAAGGGAAACACTGAAGCTTTCTTT. It yields the protein CASSLVKGNTEAFF.

This clonotype was detected a few times. The V call is TRBV7-9, the J call TRBJ1-4, with 7 bases lining up with TRBD1. The length of the CDR3 is 14 residues. Trimming took 2 bases from V and 7 from J; bases not matched to a gene: 4. Germline loops: CDR1 SEHNR, CDR2 FQNEAQ (reference sequence). The CDR3 sequence: CASSLTGVVEKLFF. The DNA for the CDR3 is TGTGCCAGCAGCTTAACAGGGGTTGTTGAAAAACTGTTTTTT.

The CDR3 DNA follows: TGTGCCAGCAGTTTAGAACGCTACGAGCAGTACTTC. Its translation is CASSLERYEQYF. This chain links TRBV12-3 or TRBV12-4 with TRBJ2-7; D gene unclear. This CDR3 has 12 amino acids. Deletions cut 1 base from V and 3 bases from J, with 4 bases between.

There are a few counts of this clonotype. The rearrangement uses TRBV20-1 and TRBJ1-2; 7 nucleotides match TRBD1. This CDR3 region has 14 residues. The V segment lost 5 bases and the J segment 4 bases; nucleotides outside the gene matches: 10. From germline, CDR1 is DFQATT and CDR2 SNEGSKA (reference sequence). CDR3: CSARRRGRTYGYTF. The CDR3 nucleotides are TGCAGTGCTCGTCGGAGGGGGCGGACCTATGGCTACACCTTC.